The 32 T cell receptor beta chains listed next were all sequenced from one sample in a study of T cells in Graves' hyperthyroidism and ophthalmopathy. Regions amplified from RNA transcripts were the TCR beta CDR3 regions. When the TCR CDR3 underwent first-round RT-PCR, the HTBI primer set was used. TCRdb reprocessed the multiplex PCR reads via MiXCR and lists one record per CDR3 protein. Among under 600,000 distinct CDR3 sequences listed, approximately 15% were seen once. Sequencing was performed on blood. These receptors all stem from a woman aged 40 to 55 with Graves' ophthalmopathy.

The CDR3 region is CASSLLFREGWNNEQFF. Written as DNA, the CDR3 is TGCGCCAGCAGCTTGTTATTCCGGGAGGGTTGGAACAATGAGCAGTTCTTC. This chain links TRBV5-1 with TRBJ2-1; 8 bases are a match to TRBD2. V lost 1 base to trimming and J lost 5 bases; unmatched junction nucleotides: 11. Germline V gives CDR1 SGHRS, CDR2 YFSETQ. This CDR3 has 17 amino acids.

The chain combines TRBV5-1 with TRBJ1-2; D possibly corresponds to TRBD1 (6 bases). This CDR3 region has 16 residues. Per germline, CDR1 SGHRS and CDR2 YFSETQ. Trimming removed 4 bases from V and 8 bases from J, with 24 bases in between. The CDR3 region has the DNA TGCGCCAGCAGCCCCGATCCATCCGGGGGCGCGGAGGGCTACACCTTC. Protein: CASSPDPSGGAEGYTF. The full variable domain, its missing parts supplied by reference TRBV5-1 and TRBJ1-2, is KAGVTQTPRYLIKTRGQQVTLSCSPISGHRSVSWYQQTPGQGLQFLFEYFSETQRNKGNFPGRFSGRQFSNSRSEMNVSTLELGDSALYLCASSPDPSGGAEGYTFGSGTRLTVV.

This clonotype was seen many times. The V gene is TRBV27, the J gene TRBJ1-6; D call uncertain. This CDR3 is built from 15 residues. CDR1 is MNHEY, CDR2 SMNVEV, per germline (reference sequence). The V end was cut by 2 bases, the J end by 8 bases, with 13 bases between. CDR3 nucleotides: TGTGCCAGCAGTTTAAGAAAGGGTCGTCATTCACCCCTCCACTTT. Its translation: CASSLRKGRHSPLHF.

This clonotype was counted between two and nine times. The chain is built from TRBV20-1 and TRBJ2-3; possibly TRBD2 for D (5 bases). This CDR3 is built from 16 residues. Trimming pared 3 bases from V and 3 bases from J, leaving 19 bases between. Germline V CDR1 and CDR2: DFQATT, SNEGSKA (reference sequence). Here the CDR3 reads CSARAGVGTLTDTQYF. As DNA, the CDR3 is TGCAGTGCTAGGGCGGGCGTCGGCACTCTGACAGATACGCAGTATTTT.

This clonotype was picked up many times. This CDR3 is CASSKGAGYTTDTQYF. DNA of the CDR3: TGTGCCAGCAGCAAAGGAGCGGGATATACCACAGATACGCAGTATTTT. The gene calls are TRBV5-5 and TRBJ2-3; 7 nucleotides agree with TRBD2. There are 16 residues in the CDR3. J gave up 2 bases and V 4 bases, and 10 bases lay outside the gene matches. Germline V lookup: CDR1 SGHKS, CDR2 YYEKEE (reference sequence). The entire variable domain, with the rest obtained from reference TRBV5-5 and TRBJ2-3, is as follows: DAGVTQSPTHLIKTRGQQVTLRCSPISGHKSVSWYQQVLGQGPQFIFQYYEKEERGRGNFPDRFSARQFPNYSSELNVNALLLGDSALYLCASSKGAGYTTDTQYFGPGTRLTVL.

This clonotype was seen many times. This rearrangement joins TRBV2 to TRBJ1-2; TRBD1 aligns across 8 bases. The ends lost 10 bases at V and 3 bases at J; junction bases unmatched: 7. This CDR3 has 13 amino acids. Germline V lookup: CDR1 SNHLY, CDR2 FYNNEI. CDR3 sequence reads: CATGQGRDYGYTF. As DNA, the CDR3 is TGTGCCACAGGACAGGGACGGGACTATGGCTACACCTTC.

This clonotype has a count of ten or more. The chain has TRBV5-1 and TRBJ2-2, with D tentatively TRBD2 (5 bases). CDR3 length: 15 amino acids. Germline values: CDR1 SGHRS, CDR2 YFSETQ. V gave up 1 base and J gave up 2 bases, with 9 bases separating them. The CDR3 reads CASSLKTTNTGELFF. The DNA of the CDR3 is TGCGCCAGCAGCTTGAAGACTACCAACACCGGGGAGCTGTTTTTT. The full variable domain, with the rest looked up from reference TRBV5-1 and TRBJ2-2, is KAGVTQTPRYLIKTRGQQVTLSCSPISGHRSVSWYQQTPGQGLQFLFEYFSETQRNKGNFPGRFSGRQFSNSRSEMNVSTLELGDSALYLCASSLKTTNTGELFFGEGSRLTVL.

This clonotype was picked up many times. In DNA, the CDR3 is TGTGCCAGCAACCAAGGGGGGTGGGATGAGCAGTTCTTC. Encoded protein: CASNQGGWDEQFF. This chain links TRBV28 with TRBJ2-1; tentatively, D is TRBD1 or TRBD2 (6 bases each). The V and J ends lost 7 bases and 8 bases respectively, with 15 bases between them. This CDR3 region has 13 residues. Germline lookup yields CDR1 MDHEN and CDR2 SYDVKM.

CDR3 loop: CASSYGAGRYQHEQFF. CDR3 coding DNA: TGTGCCAGCAGTTACGGAGCGGGCCGATACCAACATGAGCAGTTCTTC. This sequence joins TRBV6-5 and TRBJ2-1; possible D gene TRBD2, 6 bases. The germline CDR1 and CDR2 sequences are MNHEY and SVGAGI. The germline V and J ends were trimmed by 2 bases and 8 bases, with 19 bases remaining between them. The CDR3 contains 16 residues.

This clonotype was recorded at least ten times. The gene calls are TRBV6-1 and TRBJ1-5; D uncertain. Per germline, CDR1 MNHNS and CDR2 SASEGT. The CDR3 has 14 residues. V shed 7 bases and J shed 0 bases, with 10 bases lying between them. The CDR3 bases are TGTGCCAGCACCCTCCTTTATAGCAATCAGCCCCAGCATTTT. Encoded protein: CASTLLYSNQPQHF.

This clonotype has more than one count but fewer than ten. The chain joins TRBV12-3 or TRBV12-4 to TRBJ2-1, with D possibly being TRBD1 (6 bases). The V gene lost 5 bases and the J gene lost 10 bases, with 15 bases spanning the gap. The CDR3 runs 13 residues. The CDR3: CASSLWLTGEQFF. CDR3 DNA sequence: TGTGCCAGCAGTCTATGGCTTACAGGGGAGCAGTTCTTC.

At least ten counts were recorded for this clonotype. CDR3 residues: CASSLGGDRVEAFF. CDR3 DNA sequence: TGTGCCAGTAGTCTCGGGGGCGACAGGGTTGAAGCTTTCTTT. V and J are TRBV19 and TRBJ1-1; 7 positions agree with TRBD1. The CDR3 is made up of 14 amino acids. CDR1 is LNHDA and CDR2 is SQIVND in the germline V gene (reference sequence). V was clipped by 5 bases and J by 7 bases; unmatched bases: 10.

This clonotype was counted only a few times. The chain is built from TRBV5-6 and TRBJ2-1; D unclear. The CDR3 consists of 12 residues. The V gene's germline CDR1 is SGHDT and CDR2 YYEEEE. V was trimmed by 1 base and J by 6 bases, leaving 5 bases between them. The CDR3 protein is CASSLFFNEQFF. The CDR3 DNA sequence: TGTGCCAGCAGCTTGTTCTTCAATGAGCAGTTCTTC.

In its sample, this clonotype was seen many times. The genes are TRBV6-2 or TRBV6-3 and TRBJ2-7; 11 bases agree with TRBD1. The V and J ends lost 5 bases and 0 bases, in that order; junction bases with no gene match: 6. From germline, CDR1 is MNHEY and CDR2 SVGEGT. The CDR3 length is 16 residues. As DNA, the CDR3 is TGTGCCAGCAGTAGGACAGGGGGCGTTAGCTCCTACGAGCAGTACTTC. It encodes CASSRTGGVSSYEQYF.

This clonotype showed up many times. V gene TRBV7-2 combines with J gene TRBJ2-5; D is ambiguous. Trimming took off 5 bases at V and 9 bases at J, with 7 bases between the two ends. The CDR3 extends over 10 amino acids. Germline V lookup: CDR1 SGHTA, CDR2 FQGNSA. The CDR3 region has the DNA TGTGCCAGCAGCCTTCGGGCCCAGTACTTC. Translated: CASSLRAQYF.

A few counts support this clonotype. The chain uses TRBV27 and TRBJ2-7; 9 bases match TRBD2. The CDR3 is made up of 15 amino acids. Germline V CDR1 and CDR2: MNHEY, SMNVEV (reference sequence). J lost 4 bases, V lost 6 bases, and 10 bases had no gene match. The CDR3, as DNA: TGTGCCAGCAGCTCCAGCGGGAGGTACTATTACGAGCAGTACTTC. Its protein is CASSSSGRYYYEQYF.

This clonotype has ten or more counts. The chain couples TRBV20-1 to TRBJ2-3, with TRBD2 matching 7 bases. The CDR3 is 14 residues long. Germline trimming cut 4 bases from V and 1 base from J; bases unmatched to any gene: 5. Looked up from germline, CDR1 is DFQATT and CDR2 is SNEGSKA (reference sequence). The CDR3 loop is CSAISAGGTDTQYF. In DNA, the CDR3 is TGCAGTGCTATCTCGGCGGGGGGCACAGATACGCAGTATTTT.

This clonotype appeared many times. The gene calls are TRBV3-1 and TRBJ2-3; D perhaps matches TRBD2 (5 bases). Germline lookup yields CDR1 LGHDT and CDR2 YNNKEL (reference sequence). V lost 6 bases and J 8 bases, leaving 15 bases between the germline ends. CDR3 size: 13 residues. The CDR3 nucleotides are TGTGCCAGCAGTCAAAGAACCGGAGGTACGCAGTATTTT. Amino acids: CASSQRTGGTQYF.

This clonotype has ten or more counts. The rearrangement joins TRBV7-3 to TRBJ2-5, with TRBD2 matching 10 bases. This CDR3 comprises 13 residues. The germline gives CDR1 SGHTA, CDR2 FQGTGA. With V trimmed by 6 bases and J by 4 bases, 2 bases remained unmatched. The CDR3 region is CASRASGGETQYF. CDR3 DNA: TGTGCCAGCAGGGCTAGCGGGGGAGAGACCCAGTACTTC.

This clonotype was detected many times. This chain connects TRBV11-2 to TRBJ1-1, with a tentative D call TRBD1 (6 bases). The germline gives CDR1 SGHAT, CDR2 FQNNGV. This CDR3 region has 13 residues. V gave up 7 bases and J gave up 5 bases, with 14 bases separating them. CDR3 DNA: TGTGCCAGCAACAGGGAGCGGCGGACTGAAGCTTTCTTT. Translated, it gives CASNRERRTEAFF.

This clonotype was found many times. The chain is built from TRBV28 and TRBJ2-6; D could derive from TRBD1 or TRBD2 (5 bases each). The V end was cut by 6 bases, the J end by 0 bases, with 21 bases between. Per germline, CDR1 MDHEN and CDR2 SYDVKM. The CDR3 consists of 19 residues. CDR3 nucleotide sequence: TGTGCCAGCAGCAGGAATGTCGGGACGGCGAACTCTGGGGCCAACGTCCTGACTTTC. Amino acids: CASSRNVGTANSGANVLTF.

The chain couples TRBV20-1 to TRBJ1-4; 9 bases are a match to TRBD1. Germline CDR1 DFQATT, CDR2 SNEGSKA (reference sequence). V was clipped by 6 bases and J by 7 bases; unmatched bases: 6. There are 13 residues in the CDR3. CDR3: CSASGTGIEKLFF. CDR3 sequence (DNA): TGCAGTGCGTCCGGGACAGGGATTGAAAAACTGTTTTTT.

Many counts were recorded for this clonotype. The J gene is TRBJ1-6, the V gene TRBV12-3 or TRBV12-4; D remains ambiguous. The V and J ends lost 5 bases and 3 bases respectively, with 14 bases between them. CDR3 length equals 16 residues. The CDR3 region has the DNA TGTGCCAGCAGTCCCCGTGGGGAGAGCTATAATTCACCCCTCCACTTT. Residues: CASSPRGESYNSPLHF.

At least ten counts were recorded for this clonotype. The chain recombines TRBV20-1 with TRBJ2-1; D assignment may be TRBD1 or TRBD2 (5 bases each). The germline V gene has CDR1 DFQATT and CDR2 SNEGSKA (reference sequence). V dropped 5 bases and J dropped 1 base, with 12 bases sitting between them. This CDR3 region has 14 residues. The CDR3 DNA reads TGCAGTGCTTGGGGGACCGGTTCCTACAATGAGCAGTTCTTC. Translated: CSAWGTGSYNEQFF.

The V call is TRBV6-1, the J call TRBJ2-7, with D possibly matching TRBD2 (6 bases). The CDR3 has 15 amino acids. Looked up from germline, CDR1 is MNHNS and CDR2 is SASEGT. Deletions cut 3 bases from V and 1 base from J, with 13 bases between. DNA for the CDR3: TGTGCCAGCAGTGATGGCGGGGCTTCATCCTACGAGCAGTACTTC. The encoded protein is CASSDGGASSYEQYF.

The chain links TRBV19 to TRBJ2-1; 8 nucleotides agree with TRBD2. V lost 6 bases and J lost 1; bases outside the gene matches: 8. Germline CDR1 and CDR2: LNHDA and SQIVND (reference sequence). The CDR3 sequence is 16 residues long. CDR3 protein: CASRKSGSPSYNEQFF. As DNA, the CDR3 is TGTGCCAGTAGAAAGAGCGGGAGTCCATCCTACAATGAGCAGTTCTTC.

This chain uses TRBV5-4 with TRBJ2-7; 7 nucleotides line up with TRBD1. The CDR3 has 15 residues. Losses at the gene ends were 1 base for V and 0 bases for J; bases not matched to a gene: 4. Germline V lookup: CDR1 SGHNT, CDR2 YYREEE (reference sequence). The CDR3 bases are TGTGCCAGCAGCTTGCGGACAGGATCCTCCTACGAGCAGTACTTC. Translation: CASSLRTGSSYEQYF. The full variable domain, completed using reference TRBV5-4 and TRBJ2-7, is ETGVTQSPTHLIKTRGQQVTLRCSSQSGHNTVSWYQQALGQGPQFIFQYYREEENGRGNFPPRFSGLQFPNYSSELNVNALELDDSALYLCASSLRTGSSYEQYFGPGTRLTVT.

This clonotype was detected many times. V is TRBV30 and J is TRBJ2-1; TRBD1 agrees at 7 bases. The CDR3 totals 14 residues. In germline, CDR1 is GTSNPN, CDR2 SVGIG (reference sequence). J gave up 1 base and V 6 bases, and 6 bases lay outside the gene matches. CDR3 region: CACTGEWSYNEQFF. For the CDR3, the DNA is TGTGCCTGCACAGGGGAGTGGTCCTACAATGAGCAGTTCTTC.

This clonotype was detected many times. The CDR3 reads CASSLAGGKSYEQYF. The CDR3 DNA reads TGTGCCAGCAGCTTAGCGGGAGGAAAATCCTACGAGCAGTACTTC. The gene calls are TRBV7-3 and TRBJ2-7, with 8 nucleotides matching TRBD2. The CDR3 contains 15 residues. From germline, CDR1 is SGHTA and CDR2 FQGTGA. Trimming took 2 bases from V and 1 from J; bases not matched to a gene: 4. Together with reference TRBV7-3 and TRBJ2-7, the CDR3 gives the full variable domain: GAGVSQTPSNKVTEKGKYVELRCDPISGHTALYWYRQSLGQGPEFLIYFQGTGAADDSGLPNDRFFAVRPEGSVSTLKIQRTERGDSAVYLCASSLAGGKSYEQYFGPGTRLTVT.

In its sample, this clonotype was seen a few times. The chain joins TRBV9 to TRBJ2-2; 10 nucleotides match TRBD1. The CDR3 is 16 amino acids. With 5 bases clipped from V and 2 bases from J, the junction kept 6 bases outside the gene matches. CDR1 is SGDLS and CDR2 is YYNGEE in the germline V gene. CDR3 DNA sequence: TGTGCCAGCAGTGAGACAGGGGGCGTAAACACCGGGGAGCTGTTTTTT. This codes for CASSETGGVNTGELFF.

This clonotype was detected a few times. The CDR3 spells CASSLADRGAATNEKLFF. Written as DNA, the CDR3 is TGTGCCAGCAGTTTAGCGGACAGGGGTGCTGCTACTAATGAAAAACTGTTTTTT. The chain recombines TRBV12-3 or TRBV12-4 with TRBJ1-4, with 9 bases fitting TRBD1. Trimming at V came to 0 bases and at J to 2 bases, leaving 7 bases not matched to a gene. The CDR3 contains 18 residues.

With regard to this clonotype: One end of the junction fails to match germline, which may point to a read error. This chain joins TRBV7-8 and TRBJ2-4; tentative D call: TRBD2 (7 bases). The CDR3 is made up of 19 amino acids. Germline V CDR1 and CDR2: SGHVS, FQNEAQ. The chain's CDR3 is CGSSPRGRGEGIAKNIQYF. The CDR3 DNA follows: TGTGGCAGCAGCCCTAGGGGTAGGGGGGAGGGGATAGCCAAAAACATTCAGTACTTC.